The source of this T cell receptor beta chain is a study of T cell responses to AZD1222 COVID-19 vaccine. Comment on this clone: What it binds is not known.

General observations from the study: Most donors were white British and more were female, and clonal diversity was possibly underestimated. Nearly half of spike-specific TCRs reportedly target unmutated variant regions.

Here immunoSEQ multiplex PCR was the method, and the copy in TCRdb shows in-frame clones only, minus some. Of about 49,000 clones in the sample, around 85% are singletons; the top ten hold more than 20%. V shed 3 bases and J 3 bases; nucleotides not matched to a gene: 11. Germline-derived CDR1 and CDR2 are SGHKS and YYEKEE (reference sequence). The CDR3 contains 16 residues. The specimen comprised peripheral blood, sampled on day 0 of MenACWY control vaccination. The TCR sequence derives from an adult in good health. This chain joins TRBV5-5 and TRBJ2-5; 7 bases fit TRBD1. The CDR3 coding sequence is TGTGCCAGCAGCTCCATGCCACGACAGGGAAAAGAGACCCAGTACTTC. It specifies CASSSMPRQGKETQYF.